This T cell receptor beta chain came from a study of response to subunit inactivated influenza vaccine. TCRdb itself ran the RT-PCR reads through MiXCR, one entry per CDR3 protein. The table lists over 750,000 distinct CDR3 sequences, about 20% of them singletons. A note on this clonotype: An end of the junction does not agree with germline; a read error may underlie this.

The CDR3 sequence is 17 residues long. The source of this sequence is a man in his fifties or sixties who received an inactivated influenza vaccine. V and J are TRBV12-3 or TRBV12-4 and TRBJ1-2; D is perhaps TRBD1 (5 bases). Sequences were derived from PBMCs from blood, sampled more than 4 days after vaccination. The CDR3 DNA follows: TGTGCTAGCAGTTTCGGTCGGGTAAGGGGCGCGGTCTATGGCTACACCTTC. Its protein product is CASSFGRVRGAVYGYTF.